This T cell receptor (beta chain) was profiled in a study of T cells after yellow fever vaccination. This clonotype was detected many times. By 5'RACE template switching, TCR cDNA was produced, with a universal primer site and UMIs added in the process. MiXCR, applied by TCRdb to the 5' RACE reads, yields one record per CDR3 protein. The sample lists approximately 120,000 distinct CDR3 sequences, 6% to 8% occurring once. Germline V lookup: CDR1 DFQATT, CDR2 SNEGSKA (reference sequence). Trimming left V 5 bases short and J 3 bases short, with 11 bases between. The CDR3 contains 12 residues. This sample comprised CD4+ T cells sorted from PBMCs, obtained 10 to 11 days after the first yellow fever vaccination. The receptor comes from a man between 18 and 29 years old who received the YFV17D yellow fever vaccine. The rearrangement links TRBV20-1 to TRBJ2-7; perhaps TRBD1 as D (6 bases). Here the CDR3 DNA reads TGCAGTGCTCCTACAGGGAGCTACGAGCAGTACTTC. Its translation: CSAPTGSYEQYF.